Below are 16 T cell receptor beta chains sequenced from a single sample in a study of patients and donors after allogeneic stem cell transplantation. Via MiXCR, TCRdb re-called the RT-PCR reads, giving one row per CDR3 protein. Of roughly 960,000 distinct CDR3 sequences in the sample, roughly 17% were seen once. The specimen sequenced was blood, either unsorted or a sorted T cell fraction (not recorded which). The receptor set was obtained from a human donor who was either an allogeneic HSCT recipient or a stem cell or donor lymphocyte infusion donor (not recorded which). It is not recorded whose cells these are; they may come from a transplant donor.

The chain links TRBV6-5 to TRBJ1-1; 7 nucleotides match TRBD1. Germline loops: CDR1 MNHEY, CDR2 SVGAGI. Losses at the gene ends were 0 bases for V and 0 bases for J; bases not matched to a gene: 4. The CDR3 is made up of 16 amino acids. DNA for the CDR3: TGTGCCAGCAGTTACTCAGGGGGCTACATGAACACTGAAGCTTTCTTT. Its translation: CASSYSGGYMNTEAFF.

The V call is TRBV9, the J call TRBJ2-1; TRBD2 is a possible D gene (7 bases). CDR3 size: 15 residues. Germline CDR1 SGDLS, CDR2 YYNGEE. Trimming removed 1 base from V and 9 bases from J, with 17 bases in between. The CDR3 nucleotides read TGTGCCAGCAGCGTAAGTGGGGGGGCCGGGGGTGAGCAGTTCTTC. As protein: CASSVSGGAGGEQFF.

This chain links TRBV20-1 with TRBJ2-3, with D perhaps assigned TRBD1 or TRBD2 (5 bases each). Trimming left V 1 base short and J 3 bases short, with 11 bases between. This CDR3 region has 14 residues. Germline V lookup: CDR1 DFQATT, CDR2 SNEGSKA (reference sequence). This CDR3 reads CSARGDPRTDTQYF. CDR3 DNA sequence: TGCAGTGCTAGAGGGGACCCCCGGACAGATACGCAGTATTTT.

This chain links TRBV24-1 with TRBJ1-5; no definite D call. Per germline, CDR1 KGHDR and CDR2 SFDVKD. The V gene lost 9 bases and the J gene lost 7 bases, with 12 bases spanning the gap. The CDR3 loop spans 12 amino acids. CDR3: CATGDGLQPQHF. CDR3 DNA sequence: TGTGCCACCGGCGACGGGTTGCAGCCCCAGCATTTT.

V and J are TRBV5-1 and TRBJ1-1; D remains unclear. Germline V gene lookup returns CDR1 SGHRS and CDR2 YFSETQ. With 4 bases removed from V and 7 bases from J, the gap between germline ends came to 17 bases. This CDR3 is 14 amino acids long. The CDR3 coding sequence is TGCGCCAGCAGCGCCGACCGGGCCCGGAATGAAGCTTTCTTT. This encodes CASSADRARNEAFF.

This sequence joins TRBV24-1 and TRBJ2-1; a possible D gene is TRBD2 (7 bases). The V gene's germline CDR1 is KGHDR and CDR2 SFDVKD. Between the trimmed V and J ends, which lost 0 bases and 9 bases, there was a span of 20 bases. The length of the CDR3 is 17 residues. CDR3 sequence (DNA): TGTGCCACCAGTGATTTGGGGGGGGCGGGAGCGTATAGTGAGCAGTTCTTC. Translation gives CATSDLGGAGAYSEQFF.

The chain couples TRBV7-2 to TRBJ2-1; 9 bases agree with TRBD2. Trimming took 5 bases from V and 16 from J; bases not matched to a gene: 18. Germline V gene data show CDR1 as SGHTA and CDR2 as FQGNSA. This CDR3 contains 15 residues. CDR3 bases: TGTGCCAGCAGCCAGCTCACTAGCGGGTCCCTCCTGCGCTTCTTC. This codes for CASSQLTSGSLLRFF.

The table lists this clonotype with a few counts. The chain uses TRBV6-1 and TRBJ1-1, with 11 bases matching TRBD1. The CDR3 runs 18 residues. After removal of 7 bases from V and 4 bases from J, the junction contained 17 bases not matched to a gene. Germline CDR1 and CDR2: MNHNS and SASEGT. Here the CDR3 DNA reads TGTGCCAGCACCGAAACCGGACAGGGGGCGCGGGGACGCACTGAAGCTTTCTTT. This codes for CASTETGQGARGRTEAFF.

V and J are TRBV15 and TRBJ2-6, with D possibly TRBD2 on 5 matching bases. Trimming took 6 bases from V and 5 from J, leaving 8 bases between them. The CDR3 runs 13 residues. In germline, CDR1 is LNHNV, CDR2 YYDKDF (reference sequence). The CDR3 sequence is CATSEGRANVLTF. CDR3 DNA: TGTGCCACCAGTGAGGGTAGGGCCAACGTCCTGACTTTC. The full variable domain, completed using reference TRBV15 and TRBJ2-6, is DAMVIQNPRYQVTQFGKPVTLSCSQTLNHNVMYWYQQKSSQAPKLLFHYYDKDFNNEADTPDNFQSRRPNTSFCFLDIRSPGLGDTAMYLCATSEGRANVLTFGAGSRLTVL.

The chain combines TRBV21-1 with TRBJ2-1. TRBV21-1 is termed a pseudogene. The CDR3 runs 17 residues. CDR3 in amino acids: CASSPHRVEGRRDEQFF. DNA of the CDR3: TGTGCCAGCAGCCCCCATCGAGTCGAAGGCCGAAGGGATGAGCAGTTCTTC.

This clonotype was seen ten or more times. This chain uses TRBV13 with TRBJ2-7; D ambiguous. This CDR3 has 16 residues. Deletions cut 1 base from V and 3 bases from J, with 16 bases between. From germline, CDR1 is PRHDT and CDR2 FYEKMQ (reference sequence). CDR3 amino acids: CASSLAKKGYFYEQYF. The CDR3 DNA is TGTGCCAGCAGCTTAGCCAAAAAGGGCTACTTCTACGAGCAGTACTTC.

The sample holds a few counts of this clonotype. The chain couples TRBV5-6 to TRBJ2-1, with TRBD2 matching 8 bases. The CDR3 runs to 18 residues. Germline V gene data show CDR1 as SGHDT and CDR2 as YYEEEE. V was clipped by 3 bases and J by 0 bases; unmatched bases: 11. CDR3 sequence: CASSYEILAGRSYNEQFF. The CDR3 DNA reads as TGTGCCAGCAGCTACGAGATCTTAGCGGGGCGCTCCTACAATGAGCAGTTCTTC.

Points on this clonotype: Relative to the germline gene, one junction end is altered; a read error may explain this. This rearrangement joins TRBV6-5 to TRBJ1-6; the D gene is possibly TRBD1 (5 bases). CDR1 is MNHEY and CDR2 is SVGAGI in the germline V gene. The CDR3 is made up of 16 amino acids. In DNA form, the CDR3 reads TGTGCCAGCGGTTATTGGGGGACGTCCTATAATTCACCCCTCCACTTT. Encoded protein: CASGYWGTSYNSPLHF.

The sample holds a few counts of this clonotype. V and J are TRBV6-5 and TRBJ1-2; TRBD1 matches 9 bases. V lost 2 bases to trimming and J lost 0 bases; unmatched junction nucleotides: 7. CDR3 length: 17 residues. Germline CDR1 reads MNHEY; CDR2 reads SVGAGI. The CDR3 DNA reads as TGTGCCAGCAGTTACACCTTGGGACAGGGAACTAACTATGGCTACACCTTC. This translates into CASSYTLGQGTNYGYTF.

This clonotype has more than one count but fewer than ten. This chain links TRBV29-1 with TRBJ1-1; D is unclear. Germline assignment: CDR1 SQVTM and CDR2 ANQGSEA. The CDR3 has 14 residues. V was clipped by 0 bases and J by 4 bases, with 12 bases between them. The CDR3: CSVEDRGRTTEAFF. CDR3 DNA: TGCAGCGTTGAAGATCGTGGGCGGACCACTGAAGCTTTCTTT.

The chain recombines TRBV6-2 or TRBV6-3 with TRBJ2-7, with a possible D match to TRBD1 (5 bases). Trimming pared 6 bases from V and 0 bases from J, leaving 12 bases between. Germline CDR1 and CDR2: MNHEY and SVGEGT. This CDR3 has 14 amino acids. The CDR3 DNA sequence: TGTGCCAGCAGGACCCTGGACAACTCCTACGAGCAGTACTTC. Encoded protein: CASRTLDNSYEQYF.